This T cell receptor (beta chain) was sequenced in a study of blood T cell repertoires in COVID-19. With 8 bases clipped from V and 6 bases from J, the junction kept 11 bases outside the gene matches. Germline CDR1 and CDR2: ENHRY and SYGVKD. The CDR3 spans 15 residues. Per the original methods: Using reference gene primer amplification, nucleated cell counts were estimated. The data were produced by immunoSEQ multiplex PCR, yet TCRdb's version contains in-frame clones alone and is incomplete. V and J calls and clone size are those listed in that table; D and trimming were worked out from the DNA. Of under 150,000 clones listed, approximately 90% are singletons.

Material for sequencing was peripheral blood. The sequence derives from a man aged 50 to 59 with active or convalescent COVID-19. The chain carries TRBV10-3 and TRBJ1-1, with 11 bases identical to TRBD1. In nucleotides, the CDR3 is TGTGCCATCTGCGGGGACAGGGGGGATGTGTCTGAAGCTTTCTTT. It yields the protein CAICGDRGDVSEAFF.